This entry lists 6 T cell receptor beta chains sequenced from one sample in a study of blood T cell repertoires in COVID-19. Measured with immunoSEQ multiplex PCR; TCRdb has only the in-frame clones, and not every one. The sample lists approximately 400,000 clones, approximately 89% seen once, with 10% to 15% in the top ten. The sequencing input was peripheral blood. Receptor source: a woman aged 45-65 years with COVID-19, enrolled during active disease.

This clone was recorded only once. This chain uses TRBV19 with TRBJ2-1, with 8 bases matching TRBD1. V shed 3 bases, J shed 2 bases, and the junction held 3 bases outside the gene matches. The germline CDR1 and CDR2 sequences are LNHDA and SQIVND (reference sequence). The CDR3 is made up of 15 amino acids. The CDR3 reads CASSMSRGPYNEQFF. In DNA form, the CDR3 reads TGTGCCAGTAGTATGTCCAGGGGGCCCTACAATGAGCAGTTCTTC.

The chain recombines TRBV28 with TRBJ2-7; D may be TRBD1 (5 bases). The ends were cut back, 5 bases at V and 1 base at J, with 12 bases in the middle. Germline-derived CDR1 and CDR2 are MDHEN and SYDVKM. CDR3 length equals 14 residues. The CDR3 loop reads CASSLRQLSYEQYF. The CDR3 region has the DNA TGTGCCAGCAGTCTTAGACAGCTTTCCTACGAGCAGTACTTC.

This rearrangement joins TRBV5-1 to TRBJ2-2; a possible D gene is TRBD2 (7 bases). CDR1 is SGHRS and CDR2 is YFSETQ in the germline V gene. Trimming took 3 bases from V and 2 from J, leaving 20 bases between them. The length of the CDR3 is 18 residues. The CDR3 reads CASSSFLGEGTNTGELFF. DNA for the CDR3: TGCGCCAGCAGCTCTTTTCTGGGGGAGGGGACAAACACCGGGGAGCTGTTTTTT.

V and J are TRBV10-1 and TRBJ2-1; D is unclear. In germline, CDR1 is WNHNN, CDR2 SYGVQD (reference sequence). Trimming left V 0 bases short and J 8 bases short, with 8 bases between. The CDR3 spans 13 residues. The CDR3, as DNA: TGCGCCAGCAGTGAGTCGAGTGGAGATGAGCAGTTCTTC. Protein sequence: CASSESSGDEQFF.

This chain uses TRBV19 with TRBJ1-1; the D is unclear. The CDR3 is 12 amino acids. The V end was cut by 3 bases, the J end by 8 bases, with 10 bases between. Germline CDR1 LNHDA, CDR2 SQIVND (reference sequence). The CDR3 here is CASSIEGREAFF. Here the CDR3 DNA reads TGTGCCAGTAGTATTGAGGGTAGGGAAGCTTTCTTT. The full variable domain, with the rest looked up from reference TRBV19 and TRBJ1-1, is DGGITQSPKYLFRKEGQNVTLSCEQNLNHDAMYWYRQDPGQGLRLIYYSQIVNDFQKGDIAEGYSVSREKKESFPLTVTSAQKNPTAFYLCASSIEGREAFFGQGTRLTVV.

This clone was seen only a few times. The CDR3 sequence is CASSSGSSGVGETQYF. The CDR3 coding sequence is TGTGCCAGCAGCTCTGGGTCGAGCGGGGTAGGGGAGACCCAGTACTTC. The chain joins TRBV7-9 to TRBJ2-5, with TRBD2 matching 7 bases. The CDR3 loop spans 16 amino acids. After removal of 4 bases from V and 5 bases from J, the junction contained 13 bases not matched to a gene. Germline CDR1 is SEHNR and CDR2 is FQNEAQ (reference sequence).